The clone carrying this TCR beta chain was seen a few times. The antigen is undetermined. Each cDNA molecule carried a unique molecular identifier. A single record per CDR3 protein comes from TCRdb applying MiXCR to the 5' RACE reads. The sample has 70,000 or so distinct CDR3 sequences, roughly 15% seen once; the top ten hold about 14%. This entry belongs to a study of early T cells in non-severe SARS-CoV-2 infection. Regarding the study as a whole: The matching step, a VDJdb search, favored anti-spike CD8 responses and missed private and CD4 specificities.

The CDR3 has 14 residues. Trimming removed 5 bases from V and 3 bases from J; junction bases left unmatched: 4. Germline CDR1 reads MNHNS; CDR2 reads SASEGT. This chain uses TRBV6-1 with TRBJ1-5; 7 bases map to TRBD1. The receptor was derived from an adult who was a healthcare worker with PCR-confirmed SARS-CoV-2 infection or an uninfected control (not recorded which). Sequencing was performed on whole blood. This CDR3 reads CASSLDRLNQPQHF. The CDR3 region has the DNA TGTGCCAGCAGTCTGGACAGGCTCAATCAGCCCCAGCATTTT.